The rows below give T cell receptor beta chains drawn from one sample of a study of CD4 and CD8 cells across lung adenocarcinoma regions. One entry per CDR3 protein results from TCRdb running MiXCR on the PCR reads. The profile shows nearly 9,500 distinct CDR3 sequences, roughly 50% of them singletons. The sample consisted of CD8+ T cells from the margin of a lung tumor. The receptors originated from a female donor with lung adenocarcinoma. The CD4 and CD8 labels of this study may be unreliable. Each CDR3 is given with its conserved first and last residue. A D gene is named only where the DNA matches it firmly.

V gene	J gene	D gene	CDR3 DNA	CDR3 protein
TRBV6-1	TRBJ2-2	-	TGTGCCAGCAAGACGGGACAATCGAACACCGGTGCGCTGTTTTTT	CASKTGQSNTGALFF
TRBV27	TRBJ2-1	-	TGTGCCTGCCGCGCTCCGGGGCTTAGCGCGAAATATGATCAGTTCTTC	CACRAPGLSAKYDQFF
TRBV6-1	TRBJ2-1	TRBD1	TGTGCCAGCAGCATGACAGGGAATGAGCAGTTCTTC	CASSMTGNEQFF
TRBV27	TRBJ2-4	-	TGTGCCAGCAGGGGGTTTGTACAAGACACTCAGTACTTC	CASRGFVQDTQYF
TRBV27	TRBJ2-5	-	TGTGCCAGCAGTTTATTTTCGGGGGCTTCGCAGACCCAGTACTTC	CASSLFSGASQTQYF
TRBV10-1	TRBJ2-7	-	TGCGCCAGCAGTGGGCCGGCGGGCGGTGACCCAGAGACGCAGTACTTC	CASSGPAGGDPETQYF
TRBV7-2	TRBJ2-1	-	TGTGCCAGCAGCCCGGTTGTGGGAGGTGATGCGCAGTTCTTT	CASSPVVGGDAQFF
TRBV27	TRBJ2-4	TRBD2	TGTGGCCGCGCCGGGGGGGGGAGAGCCAAAAACACGCAGTACTTC	CGRAGGGRAKNTQYF
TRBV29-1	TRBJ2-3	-	TGCAGCGCTGCGAGCGGGTGGACAGATACGCAGTATTTT	CSAASGWTDTQYF
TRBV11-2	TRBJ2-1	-	TGTGCCAGCAGCTTAGAACGATGGAATGAGCAGTTCTTC	CASSLERWNEQFF
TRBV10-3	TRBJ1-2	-	TGTGCCATCAGTGTCCCAGATTCTGGCTACACCTTC	CAISVPDSGYTF
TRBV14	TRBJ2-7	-	TGTGCCAGCAGCCAGTGGGGTATAGGGGACACCTACGAGCAGTACTTC	CASSQWGIGDTYEQYF
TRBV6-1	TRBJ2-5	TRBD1	TGTGCCAGCAGTGAAGACCCCCGACAGGGGATCCTACAAGAGACCCAGTACTTC	CASSEDPRQGILQETQYF
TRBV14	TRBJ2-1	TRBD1	TGTGCCAGCAGCCAAGGAGGGGACAGGGGCGCGGGGTACAATGAGCAGTTCTTC	CASSQGGDRGAGYNEQFF